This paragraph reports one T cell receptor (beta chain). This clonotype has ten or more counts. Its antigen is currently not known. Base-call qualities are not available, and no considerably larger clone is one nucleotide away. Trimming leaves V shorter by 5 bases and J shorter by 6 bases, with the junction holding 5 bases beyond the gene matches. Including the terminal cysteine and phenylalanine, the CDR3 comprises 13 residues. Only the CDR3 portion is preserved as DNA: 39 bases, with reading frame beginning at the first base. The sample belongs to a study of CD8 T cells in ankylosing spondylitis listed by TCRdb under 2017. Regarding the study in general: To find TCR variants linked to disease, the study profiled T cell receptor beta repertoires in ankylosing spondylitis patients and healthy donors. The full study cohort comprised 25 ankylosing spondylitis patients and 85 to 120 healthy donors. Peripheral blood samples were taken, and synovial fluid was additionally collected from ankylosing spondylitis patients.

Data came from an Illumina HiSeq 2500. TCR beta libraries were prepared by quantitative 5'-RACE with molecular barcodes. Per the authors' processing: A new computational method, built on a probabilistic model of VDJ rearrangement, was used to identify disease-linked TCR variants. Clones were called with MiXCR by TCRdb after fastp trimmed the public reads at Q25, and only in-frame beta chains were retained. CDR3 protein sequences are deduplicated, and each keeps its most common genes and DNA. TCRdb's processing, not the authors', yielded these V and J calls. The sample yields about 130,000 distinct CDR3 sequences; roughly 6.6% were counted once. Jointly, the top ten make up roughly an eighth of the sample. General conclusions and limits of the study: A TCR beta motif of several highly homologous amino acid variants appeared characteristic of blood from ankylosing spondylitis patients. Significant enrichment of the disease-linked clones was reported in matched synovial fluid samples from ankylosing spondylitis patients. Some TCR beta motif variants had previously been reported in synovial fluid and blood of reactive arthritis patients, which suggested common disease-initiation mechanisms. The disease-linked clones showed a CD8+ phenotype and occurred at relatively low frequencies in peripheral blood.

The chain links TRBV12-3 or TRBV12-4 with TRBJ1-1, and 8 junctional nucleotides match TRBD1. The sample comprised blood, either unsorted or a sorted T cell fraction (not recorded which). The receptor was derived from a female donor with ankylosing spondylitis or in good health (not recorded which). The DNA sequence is TGTGCCAGCAGTAGGACAGGGTTCCCTGAAGCTTTCTTT. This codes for CASSRTGFPEAFF.